This is a list of T cell receptor beta chains from one sample in a study of technical replicates of blood from several donors. Clones were read by immunoSEQ multiplex PCR, and TCRdb kept only the in-frame ones, dropping some. Of about 79,000 clones listed, around 92% are singletons. Source material: T cells isolated from PBMCs. These receptors were collected from a human donor in good health. Some clones in this sample may be carry-over from other donors' samples. The CDR3 runs from the conserved cysteine through the conserved F or W. The order of the fields is V gene, J gene, clone size, D gene, CDR3 protein, CDR3 DNA. The D gene is left open where the match is weak. Clone size is not always given. Where it is, it says once, few, many or a class for expanded clones.

v_gene: TRBV11-3
j_gene: TRBJ2-7
abundance: .
d_gene: TRBD2
CDR3aa: CASSPSGSYEQYF
CDR3nt: TGTGCCAGCAGCCCTAGCGGCTCCTACGAGCAGTACTTC

v_gene: TRBV19
j_gene: TRBJ2-2
abundance: .
d_gene: .
CDR3aa: CASSIDRPTGELFF
CDR3nt: TGTGCCAGTAGTATTGACAGACCCACCGGGGAGCTGTTTTTT

v_gene: TRBV27
j_gene: TRBJ2-3
abundance: .
d_gene: TRBD1
CDR3aa: CASGWTGTGELADTQYF
CDR3nt: TGTGCCAGCGGGTGGACCGGGACAGGGGAATTGGCAGATACGCAGTATTTT

v_gene: TRBV7-9
j_gene: TRBJ2-1
abundance: .
d_gene: TRBD2
CDR3aa: CASSFGTSGDEQFF
CDR3nt: TGTGCCAGCAGCTTTGGGACTAGCGGCGATGAGCAGTTCTTC

v_gene: TRBV30
j_gene: TRBJ2-1
abundance: .
d_gene: .
CDR3aa: CAWSEAAEQFF
CDR3nt: TGTGCCTGGAGTGAGGCGGCCGAGCAGTTCTTC

v_gene: TRBV5-4
j_gene: TRBJ2-1
abundance: .
d_gene: TRBD1
CDR3aa: CASSRRTGYNEQFF
CDR3nt: TGTGCCAGCAGCCGGCGGACAGGTTACAATGAGCAGTTCTTC

v_gene: TRBV28
j_gene: TRBJ2-7
abundance: .
d_gene: TRBD2
CDR3aa: CASSSGTSGSDEQYF
CDR3nt: TGTGCCAGCAGTTCCGGGACTAGCGGGAGCGACGAGCAGTACTTC

v_gene: TRBV15
j_gene: TRBJ2-5
abundance: .
d_gene: .
CDR3aa: CATSIKGGETQYF
CDR3nt: TGTGCCACCAGCATTAAAGGCGGGGAGACCCAGTACTTC

v_gene: TRBV5-1
j_gene: TRBJ2-1
abundance: .
d_gene: TRBD1
CDR3aa: CASSPQGTGDTGEQFF
CDR3nt: TGCGCCAGCAGCCCACAAGGGACAGGGGATACTGGTGAGCAGTTCTTC

v_gene: TRBV7-9
j_gene: TRBJ1-2
abundance: .
d_gene: .
CDR3aa: CASTPSRSGYVDGYTF
CDR3nt: TGTGCCAGCACCCCGTCACGGTCAGGTTACGTCGATGGCTACACCTTC

v_gene: TRBV4-1
j_gene: TRBJ2-7
abundance: .
d_gene: .
CDR3aa: CASSPLRQDEQYF
CDR3nt: TGCGCCAGCAGCCCTCTGAGACAGGACGAGCAGTACTTC

v_gene: TRBV7-2
j_gene: TRBJ1-2
abundance: .
d_gene: .
CDR3aa: CASSLGTNYGYTF
CDR3nt: TGTGCCAGCAGCTTAGGGACAAACTATGGCTACACCTTC

v_gene: TRBV6-1
j_gene: TRBJ2-5
abundance: .
d_gene: .
CDR3aa: CASSGELVLQETQYF
CDR3nt: TGTGCCAGCAGTGGAGAACTGGTACTACAAGAGACCCAGTACTTC

v_gene: TRBV30
j_gene: TRBJ1-4
abundance: .
d_gene: .
CDR3aa: CAWAPGTTNEKLFF
CDR3nt: TGTGCCTGGGCTCCAGGGACAACTAATGAAAAACTGTTTTTT

v_gene: TRBV19
j_gene: TRBJ2-7
abundance: .
d_gene: .
CDR3aa: CASSPLRGEQYF
CDR3nt: TGTGCCAGTTCACCGCTTAGGGGCGAGCAGTACTTC

v_gene: TRBV6-1
j_gene: TRBJ2-3
abundance: .
d_gene: TRBD2
CDR3aa: CASSEASGTQQYF
CDR3nt: TGTGCCAGCAGTGAGGCTAGCGGGACCCAACAGTATTTT

v_gene: TRBV10-3
j_gene: TRBJ1-4
abundance: .
d_gene: .
CDR3aa: CAISESGTTNEKLFF
CDR3nt: TGTGCCATCAGTGAGTCCGGGACAACTAATGAAAAACTGTTTTTT

v_gene: TRBV7-3
j_gene: TRBJ1-2
abundance: .
d_gene: .
CDR3aa: CASSLAMGGYYGYTF
CDR3nt: TGTGCCAGCAGCTTAGCCATGGGGGGATACTATGGCTACACCTTC

v_gene: TRBV7-9
j_gene: TRBJ1-2
abundance: .
d_gene: TRBD1
CDR3aa: CASSSGSGQYDGYTF
CDR3nt: TGTGCCAGCAGCTCGGGGTCGGGACAGTACGATGGCTACACCTTC

v_gene: TRBV7-2
j_gene: TRBJ2-7
abundance: .
d_gene: .
CDR3aa: CASSSPGLGYEQYF
CDR3nt: TGTGCCAGCAGCTCCCCGGGACTTGGCTACGAGCAGTACTTC

v_gene: TRBV7-9
j_gene: TRBJ2-2
abundance: .
d_gene: TRBD2
CDR3aa: CASSLEASGRGQNTGELFF
CDR3nt: TGTGCCAGCAGCTTAGAAGCTAGCGGGAGAGGGCAAAACACCGGGGAGCTGTTTTTT

v_gene: TRBV19
j_gene: TRBJ2-1
abundance: .
d_gene: .
CDR3aa: CASSYQGRIEQFF
CDR3nt: TGTGCCAGTAGCTACCAGGGGAGAATTGAGCAGTTCTTC

v_gene: TRBV19
j_gene: TRBJ2-1
abundance: .
d_gene: .
CDR3aa: CASSYGGRNEQFF
CDR3nt: TGTGCCAGTAGTTATGGGGGCCGGAATGAGCAGTTCTTC

v_gene: TRBV9
j_gene: TRBJ2-1
abundance: .
d_gene: .
CDR3aa: CASSLRDRSYNEQFF
CDR3nt: TGTGCCAGCAGCCTCCGTGACAGATCCTACAATGAGCAGTTCTTC

v_gene: TRBV19
j_gene: TRBJ2-3
abundance: .
d_gene: TRBD2
CDR3aa: CASSWTSGRITDTQYF
CDR3nt: TGTGCCAGTAGTTGGACTAGCGGGAGGATCACAGATACGCAGTATTTT

v_gene: TRBV4-1
j_gene: TRBJ2-7
abundance: .
d_gene: TRBD2
CDR3aa: CASSQESLAGALEQYF
CDR3nt: TGCGCCAGCAGCCAAGAGTCGCTAGCGGGAGCTTTAGAGCAGTACTTC

v_gene: TRBV4-1
j_gene: TRBJ2-7
abundance: .
d_gene: TRBD2
CDR3aa: CASSPSGESYEQYF
CDR3nt: TGCGCCAGCAGCCCCAGCGGGGAGTCCTACGAGCAGTACTTC

v_gene: TRBV30
j_gene: TRBJ1-6
abundance: .
d_gene: TRBD1
CDR3aa: CAWAGTDNSPLHF
CDR3nt: TGTGCCTGGGCCGGGACAGATAATTCACCCCTCCACTTT

v_gene: TRBV4-1
j_gene: TRBJ1-1
abundance: .
d_gene: TRBD1
CDR3aa: CASSHPDRDVAFF
CDR3nt: TGCGCCAGCAGCCATCCTGACAGGGATGTGGCTTTCTTT

v_gene: TRBV7-9
j_gene: TRBJ2-7
abundance: few
d_gene: .
CDR3aa: CASRVSSYEQYF
CDR3nt: TGTGCCAGCCGAGTGAGCTCCTACGAGCAGTACTTC

v_gene: TRBV10-3
j_gene: TRBJ2-7
abundance: .
d_gene: .
CDR3aa: CAIRQLYEQYF
CDR3nt: TGTGCCATCAGACAGCTTTACGAGCAGTACTTC

v_gene: TRBV6-1
j_gene: TRBJ1-2
abundance: .
d_gene: TRBD1
CDR3aa: CASSGTAGQGNYGYTF
CDR3nt: TGTGCCAGCAGTGGAACGGCGGGACAGGGGAACTATGGCTACACCTTC

v_gene: TRBV6-5
j_gene: TRBJ1-3
abundance: .
d_gene: .
CDR3aa: CASSYTASGNTIYF
CDR3nt: TGTGCCAGCAGTTACACAGCCTCTGGAAACACCATATATTTT

v_gene: TRBV6-5
j_gene: TRBJ1-2
abundance: .
d_gene: TRBD1
CDR3aa: CASSYSDRDRCYTF
CDR3nt: TGTGCCAGCAGTTACTCGGACAGGGACCGTTGCTACACCTTC

v_gene: TRBV20-1
j_gene: TRBJ1-5
abundance: .
d_gene: .
CDR3aa: CSARETGTQHF
CDR3nt: TGCAGTGCTAGGGAAACCGGGACCCAGCATTTT

v_gene: TRBV15
j_gene: TRBJ2-2
abundance: .
d_gene: .
CDR3aa: CATSEGVEVSGELFF
CDR3nt: TGTGCCACCAGCGAAGGGGTTGAGGTGTCCGGGGAGCTGTTTTTT

v_gene: TRBV11-2
j_gene: TRBJ1-4
abundance: .
d_gene: TRBD1
CDR3aa: CASSPSGTVILGEKLFF
CDR3nt: TGTGCCAGCAGCCCGTCCGGGACAGTCATTTTGGGGGAAAAACTGTTTTTT

v_gene: TRBV10-3
j_gene: TRBJ2-3
abundance: once
d_gene: TRBD2
CDR3aa: CAISDGTSGYTDTQYF
CDR3nt: TGTGCCATCAGTGATGGAACTAGCGGATACACAGATACGCAGTATTTT

v_gene: TRBV5-1
j_gene: TRBJ1-1
abundance: .
d_gene: .
CDR3aa: CASSTKFLGDTEAFF
CDR3nt: TGCGCCAGCAGCACGAAATTTCTTGGAGACACTGAAGCTTTCTTT

v_gene: TRBV28
j_gene: TRBJ1-4
abundance: .
d_gene: .
CDR3aa: CASSGNEKLFF
CDR3nt: TGTGCCAGCAGTGGCAATGAAAAACTGTTTTTT

v_gene: TRBV11-3
j_gene: TRBJ2-6
abundance: .
d_gene: .
CDR3aa: CASSLVNSGANVLTF
CDR3nt: TGTGCCAGCAGCTTAGTAAACTCTGGGGCCAACGTCCTGACTTTC

v_gene: TRBV10-3
j_gene: TRBJ1-1
abundance: .
d_gene: TRBD1
CDR3aa: CAISGTGQNTEAFF
CDR3nt: TGTGCCATCAGCGGGACAGGGCAGAACACTGAAGCTTTCTTT

v_gene: TRBV15
j_gene: TRBJ2-1
abundance: .
d_gene: TRBD2
CDR3aa: CATSRDPVLAGGDNEQFF
CDR3nt: TGTGCCACCAGCAGAGATCCAGTCTTGGCGGGAGGAGACAATGAGCAGTTCTTC

v_gene: TRBV7-3
j_gene: TRBJ2-5
abundance: .
d_gene: .
CDR3aa: CASSPTGYLQETQYF
CDR3nt: TGTGCCAGCAGCCCCACGGGGTACTTGCAAGAGACCCAGTACTTC

v_gene: TRBV5-1
j_gene: TRBJ2-2
abundance: .
d_gene: TRBD2
CDR3aa: CASSQTSGRATGELFF
CDR3nt: TGCGCCAGCAGCCAGACTAGCGGGAGGGCCACCGGGGAGCTGTTTTTT

v_gene: TRBV28
j_gene: TRBJ2-7
abundance: .
d_gene: .
CDR3aa: CASSPSYRESSYEQYF
CDR3nt: TGTGCCAGCAGTCCGAGCTACAGGGAGAGCTCCTACGAGCAGTACTTC

v_gene: TRBV7-2
j_gene: TRBJ1-1
abundance: .
d_gene: .
CDR3aa: CASSSVGQGTEAFF
CDR3nt: TGTGCCAGCAGCTCGGTGGGCCAGGGCACTGAAGCTTTCTTT

v_gene: TRBV1
j_gene: TRBJ1-1
abundance: few
d_gene: .
CDR3aa: CTSSLSSNTEAFF
CDR3nt: TGCACCAGCAGCCTGAGTTCCAACACTGAAGCTTTCTTT

v_gene: TRBV15
j_gene: TRBJ2-7
abundance: .
d_gene: .
CDR3aa: CATSRLDYPSSYEQYF
CDR3nt: TGTGCCACCAGCAGACTGGACTACCCGTCATCCTACGAGCAGTACTTC

v_gene: TRBV13
j_gene: TRBJ2-3
abundance: .
d_gene: .
CDR3aa: CASSPSSGTDTQYF
CDR3nt: TGTGCCAGCAGCCCGTCTAGCGGCACAGATACGCAGTATTTT

v_gene: TRBV7-3
j_gene: TRBJ2-2
abundance: .
d_gene: TRBD1
CDR3aa: CASSPGQGGTGELFF
CDR3nt: TGTGCCAGCAGCCCTGGACAGGGTGGAACCGGGGAGCTGTTTTTT

v_gene: TRBV30
j_gene: TRBJ2-1
abundance: once
d_gene: TRBD2
CDR3aa: CAWSVSSGSYNEQFF
CDR3nt: TGTGCCTGGAGTGTAAGTAGCGGGAGTTACAATGAGCAGTTCTTC

v_gene: TRBV29-1
j_gene: TRBJ2-5
abundance: .
d_gene: .
CDR3aa: CSVSRTVGQTQYF
CDR3nt: TGCAGCGTTTCTAGGACAGTGGGACAGACCCAGTACTTC

v_gene: TRBV7-3
j_gene: TRBJ1-2
abundance: .
d_gene: .
CDR3aa: CASSLTGTGEANTF
CDR3nt: TGTGCCAGCAGCCTCACCGGGACTGGGGAAGCTAACACCTTC

v_gene: TRBV5-1
j_gene: TRBJ2-7
abundance: .
d_gene: .
CDR3aa: CASSLGYTTYEQYF
CDR3nt: TGCGCCAGCAGCTTGGGGTACACGACCTACGAGCAGTACTTC

v_gene: TRBV21-1
j_gene: TRBJ2-7
abundance: .
d_gene: .
CDR3aa: CASSAGTGLSSYEQYF
CDR3nt: TGTGCCAGCAGCGCCGGGACAGGGCTGAGCTCCTACGAGCAGTACTTC

v_gene: TRBV6-5
j_gene: TRBJ1-5
abundance: few
d_gene: TRBD1
CDR3aa: CASSPTGGQPQHF
CDR3nt: TGTGCCAGCAGTCCTACAGGGGGCCAGCCCCAGCATTTT

v_gene: TRBV25-1
j_gene: TRBJ1-1
abundance: .
d_gene: .
CDR3aa: CASTAGPEAFF
CDR3nt: TGTGCCAGCACGGCGGGGCCTGAAGCTTTCTTT

v_gene: TRBV7-3
j_gene: TRBJ2-2
abundance: .
d_gene: .
CDR3aa: CASSSDGGELFF
CDR3nt: TGTGCCAGCAGTTCAGACGGGGGGGAGCTGTTTTTT